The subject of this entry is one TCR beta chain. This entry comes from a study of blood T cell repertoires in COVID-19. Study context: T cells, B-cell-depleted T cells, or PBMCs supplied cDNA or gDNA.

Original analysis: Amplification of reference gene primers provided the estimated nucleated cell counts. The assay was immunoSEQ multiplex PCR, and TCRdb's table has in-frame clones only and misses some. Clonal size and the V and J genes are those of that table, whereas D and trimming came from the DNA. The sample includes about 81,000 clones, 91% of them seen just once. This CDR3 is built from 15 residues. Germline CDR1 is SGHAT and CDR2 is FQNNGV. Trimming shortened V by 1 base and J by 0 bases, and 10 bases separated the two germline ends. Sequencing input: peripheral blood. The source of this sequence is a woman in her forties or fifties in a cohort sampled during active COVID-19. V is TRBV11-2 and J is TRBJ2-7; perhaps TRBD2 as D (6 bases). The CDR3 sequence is CASSLGGVDSYEQYF. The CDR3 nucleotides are TGTGCCAGCAGCTTAGGGGGGGTCGACTCCTACGAGCAGTACTTC. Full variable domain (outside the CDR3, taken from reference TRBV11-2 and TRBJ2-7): EAGVAQSPRYKIIEKRQSVAFWCNPISGHATLYWYQQILGQGPKLLIQFQNNGVVDDSQLPKDRFSAERLKGVDSTLKIQPAKLEDSAVYLCASSLGGVDSYEQYFGPGTRLTVT.